This T cell receptor beta chain was captured in a study of tumor and adjacent non-tumor tissue in lung cancer (dated by TCRdb to the late 2010s). Regarding the complete study: By cancer type, the cohort comprised approximately twelve adenocarcinoma patients, a couple of squamous cell carcinoma patients and 1 small cell lung cancer patient. The study compared bulk TCRbeta repertoires between lung tumor tissue and matched distant non-tumor lung tissue from fewer than 19 lung cancer patients. Among the roughly 15 patients, ages ranged from roughly 31 to 85 years, about 10 were men and 5 were women, and disease was TNM stage I to III. For each patient, one tumor sample and one normal lung sample were taken, giving some 33 paired specimens that underwent TCRbeta CDR3 sequencing. In total, sequencing yielded 125,075,908 productive TCRbeta reads, which works out to an average of approximately 4 million reads per sample. Overall study outcomes, separate from this receptor: Tumor tissue showed significantly greater TCR diversity (inverse Simpson) than normal lung tissue (about 400 vs 180, P = 0.0075, Mann-Whitney U test). Significantly higher TCR diversity was found in younger patients, and higher tumor TCR diversity was associated with shorter overall and disease-free survival. In normal lung, the top 100 clones accounted for a significantly larger cumulative share of the repertoire than in tumor tissue. Peripheral blood was not sequenced, so blood TCRbeta repertoires were not examined in the lung cancer patients of the study. The methods do not name the sequencing platform or mention unique molecular identifiers. The cohort had only approximately 16 patients, and the authors noted that larger samples and more detailed clinical data are needed.

RNA was isolated from bulk unsorted tissue, and RNA quality was assessed with a NanoDrop ND-1000 and an Agilent 2100. The donors were newly diagnosed lung cancer patients admitted for thoracic surgery in China from August to November 2014 who had not received prior chemotherapy. Patients who had received previous radiotherapy or chemotherapy, or who had another concurrent cancer, were excluded from the study. Surgical tissue pieces of roughly 1-2.3 cm3 were preserved in RNAlater solution and stored at -80 °C until use. Of note for this clonotype: The target of this receptor is not known. No clone much larger than this one lies a single base away; base qualities are absent.

Library preparation employed multiplex PCR. The data were produced on an Illumina HiSeq 2500. Following protocols modified from ARM-PCR, the researchers constructed TCRbeta libraries through three rounds of nested PCR with primers (Table S4). Before sequencing, PCR products of 200-500 bp were excised from the gel and purified with the QIAquick gel extraction kit. On the authors' methods: Trimmomatic was used to clean the reads, FLASH merged the cleaned reads into complete CDR3 sequences, and MiTCR assigned the sequences to V(D)J germline segments. Clonal diversity was calculated as the inverse Simpson's index using VDJtools. A read counted as productive if the sequence was in-frame and lacked a premature stop codon. TCRdb redid the processing of the public reads, applying fastp at Q25 and MiXCR, and retained in-frame beta chains. Each CDR3 protein appears once, grouped with its most common genes and DNA. TCRdb, not the original authors, processed these V and J calls. Within this sample are about 200,000 distinct CDR3 sequences, with around 71% of them counted one time only. Approximately 25% of the sample is held by the ten biggest clonotypes.

The sequencing input was lung tumor tissue. This clonotype originated in a man in his sixties with non-small cell lung cancer.

The CDR3 corresponds to CSVGAGQPGDAQYF. The nucleotide sequence is given as TGCAGCGTTGGGGCGGGACAGCCGGGGGATGCGCAGTATTTT. The sequence links TRBV29-1 to TRBJ2-3; possibly the D gene is TRBD1, per 7 matching bases. CDR1 and CDR2 (SQVTM, ANQGSEA) derive from the germline V gene. V loses 4 bases, J loses 10 bases, and the germline ends lie 21 bases apart. The CDR3 goes from the cysteine to the phenylalanine over 14 residues. The sequence is cut down to CDR3 DNA, 42 bases in frame from base 1.